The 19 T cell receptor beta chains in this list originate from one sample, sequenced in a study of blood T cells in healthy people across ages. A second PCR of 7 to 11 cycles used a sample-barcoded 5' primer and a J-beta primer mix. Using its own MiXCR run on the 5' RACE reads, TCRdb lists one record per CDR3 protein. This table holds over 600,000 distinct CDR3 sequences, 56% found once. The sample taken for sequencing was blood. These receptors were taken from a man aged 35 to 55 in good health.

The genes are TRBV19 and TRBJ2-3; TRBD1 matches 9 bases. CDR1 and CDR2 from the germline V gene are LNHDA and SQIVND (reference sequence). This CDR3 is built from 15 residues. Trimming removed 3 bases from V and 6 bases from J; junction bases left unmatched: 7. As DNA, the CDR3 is TGTGCCAGTAGTATCACAGGGGGCGACGTGGATACGCAGTATTTT. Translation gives CASSITGGDVDTQYF.

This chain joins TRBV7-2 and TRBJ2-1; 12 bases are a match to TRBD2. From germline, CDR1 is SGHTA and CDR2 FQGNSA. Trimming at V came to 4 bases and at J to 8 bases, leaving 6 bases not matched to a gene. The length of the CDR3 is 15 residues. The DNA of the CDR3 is TGTGCCAGCAGCTCTACTAGCGGGAGGTGGGATGAGCAGTTCTTC. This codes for CASSSTSGRWDEQFF.

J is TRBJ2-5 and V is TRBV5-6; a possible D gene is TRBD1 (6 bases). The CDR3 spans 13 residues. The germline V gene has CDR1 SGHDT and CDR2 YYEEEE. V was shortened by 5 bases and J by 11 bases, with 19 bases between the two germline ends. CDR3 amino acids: CASSPQGNNEQYF. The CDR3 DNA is TGTGCCAGCAGTCCACAGGGTAACAATGAGCAGTACTTC. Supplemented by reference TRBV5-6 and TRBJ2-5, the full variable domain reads DAGVTQSPTHLIKTRGQQVTLRCSPKSGHDTVSWYQQALGQGPQFIFQYYEEEERQRGNFPDRFSGHQFPNYSSELNVNALLLGDSALYLCASSPQGNNEQYFGPGTRLLVL.

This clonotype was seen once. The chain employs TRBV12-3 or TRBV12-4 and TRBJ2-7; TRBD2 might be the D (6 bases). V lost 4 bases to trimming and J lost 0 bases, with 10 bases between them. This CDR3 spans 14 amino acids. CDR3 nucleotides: TGTGCCAGCAGTTCAACGGGACTCTCCTACGAGCAGTACTTC. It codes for CASSSTGLSYEQYF.

CDR3 residues: CASSFKGTGGEQYF. The CDR3, as DNA: TGTGCCAGCAGTTTTAAAGGGACAGGGGGCGAGCAGTACTTC. The rearrangement links TRBV12-3 or TRBV12-4 to TRBJ2-7, with 11 positions matching TRBD1. The V and J ends lost 3 bases and 6 bases, in that order; junction bases with no gene match: 4. The length of the CDR3 is 14 residues.

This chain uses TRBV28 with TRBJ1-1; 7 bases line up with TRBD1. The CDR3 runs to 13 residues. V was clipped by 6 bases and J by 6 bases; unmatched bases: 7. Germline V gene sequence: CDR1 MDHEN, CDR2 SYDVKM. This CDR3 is CASRLQGKAEAFF. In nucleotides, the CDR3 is TGTGCCAGCAGACTACAGGGGAAAGCTGAAGCTTTCTTT.

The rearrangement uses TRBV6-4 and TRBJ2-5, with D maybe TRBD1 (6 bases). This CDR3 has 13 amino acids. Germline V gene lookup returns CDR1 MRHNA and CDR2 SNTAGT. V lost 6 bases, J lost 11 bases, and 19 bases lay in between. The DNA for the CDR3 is TGTGCCAGCAGCGGGACAAATGACAATGAGCAGTACTTC. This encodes CASSGTNDNEQYF.

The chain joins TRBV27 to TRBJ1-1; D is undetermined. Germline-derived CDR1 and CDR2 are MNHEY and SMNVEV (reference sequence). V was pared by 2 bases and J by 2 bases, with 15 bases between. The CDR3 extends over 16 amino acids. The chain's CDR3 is CASSLVIGEGNTEAFF. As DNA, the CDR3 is TGTGCCAGCAGTTTAGTTATAGGTGAGGGTAACACTGAAGCTTTCTTT.

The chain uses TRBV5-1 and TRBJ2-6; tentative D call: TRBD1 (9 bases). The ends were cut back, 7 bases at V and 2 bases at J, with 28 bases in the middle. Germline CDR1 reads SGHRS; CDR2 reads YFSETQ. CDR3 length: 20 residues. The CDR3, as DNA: TGCGCCAGCGCTCCGGGACAGGGACTAGGGGACCGAACTGGGGCCAACGTCCTGACTTTC. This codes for CASAPGQGLGDRTGANVLTF.

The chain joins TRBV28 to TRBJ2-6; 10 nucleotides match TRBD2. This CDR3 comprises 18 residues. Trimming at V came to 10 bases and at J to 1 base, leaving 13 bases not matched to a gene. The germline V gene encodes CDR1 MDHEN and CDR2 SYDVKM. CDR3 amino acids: CATGSGRNISSGANVLTF. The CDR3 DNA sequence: TGTGCCACCGGTAGCGGGAGGAATATATCGTCTGGGGCCAACGTCCTGACTTTC.

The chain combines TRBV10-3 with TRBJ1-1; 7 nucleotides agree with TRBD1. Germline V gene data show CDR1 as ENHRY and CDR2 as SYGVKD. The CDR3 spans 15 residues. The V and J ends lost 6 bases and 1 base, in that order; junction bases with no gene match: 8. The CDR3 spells CAISKEGARNTEAFF. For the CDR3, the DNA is TGTGCCATCAGCAAAGAGGGGGCAAGGAACACTGAAGCTTTCTTT.

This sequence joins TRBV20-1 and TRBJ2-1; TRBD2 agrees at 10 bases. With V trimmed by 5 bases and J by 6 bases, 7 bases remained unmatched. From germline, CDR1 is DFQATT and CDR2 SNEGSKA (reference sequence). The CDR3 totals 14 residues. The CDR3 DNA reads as TGCAGTGCTGATACTAGCGGGATGGGCAATGAGCAGTTCTTC. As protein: CSADTSGMGNEQFF.

The CDR3 here is CASSASWDRKNQPQHF. The CDR3 DNA reads TGTGCCAGCAGCGCATCGTGGGACAGAAAGAATCAGCCCCAGCATTTT. The rearrangement uses TRBV7-8 and TRBJ1-5; 7 bases map to TRBD1. With V trimmed by 5 bases and J by 4 bases, 11 bases remained unmatched. Per the germline V gene, CDR1 is SGHVS and CDR2 is FQNEAQ. CDR3 size: 16 residues.

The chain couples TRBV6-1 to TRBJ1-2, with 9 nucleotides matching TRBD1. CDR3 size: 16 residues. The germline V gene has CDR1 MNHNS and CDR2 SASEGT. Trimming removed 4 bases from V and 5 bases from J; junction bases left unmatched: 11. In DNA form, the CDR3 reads TGTGCCAGCAGTGTCGCGTGGACAGGGGAGCGGTATGGCTACACCTTC. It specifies CASSVAWTGERYGYTF.

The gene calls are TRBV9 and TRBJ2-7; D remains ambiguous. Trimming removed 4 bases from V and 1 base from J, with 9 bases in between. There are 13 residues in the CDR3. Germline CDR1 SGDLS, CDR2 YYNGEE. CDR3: CASSPRKSYEQYF. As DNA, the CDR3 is TGTGCCAGCAGCCCCAGGAAGTCCTACGAGCAGTACTTC.

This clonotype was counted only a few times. As DNA, the CDR3 is TGTGCCAGCAGTCTGGGACAGGATCAGAGGGTAACAGTCCTGACTTTC. Translating gives CASSLGQDQRVTVLTF. The rearrangement joins TRBV28 to TRBJ2-6; 8 nucleotides match TRBD1. The CDR3 is 16 amino acids. The ends lost 5 bases at V and 13 bases at J; junction bases unmatched: 16. Germline-derived CDR1 and CDR2 are MDHEN and SYDVKM.

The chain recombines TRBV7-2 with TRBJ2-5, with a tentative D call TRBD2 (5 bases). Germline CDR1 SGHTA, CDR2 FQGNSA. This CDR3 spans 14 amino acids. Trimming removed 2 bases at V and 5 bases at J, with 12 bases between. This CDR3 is CASSLFWEWETQYF. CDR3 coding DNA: TGTGCCAGCAGCTTATTTTGGGAGTGGGAGACCCAGTACTTC.

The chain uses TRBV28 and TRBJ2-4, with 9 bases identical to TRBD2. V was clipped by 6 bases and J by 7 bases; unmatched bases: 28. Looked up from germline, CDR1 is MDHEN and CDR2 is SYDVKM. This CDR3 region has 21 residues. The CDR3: CASSRHQWREGGPIPRNIQYF. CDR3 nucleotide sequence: TGTGCCAGCAGCAGACACCAATGGCGGGAGGGGGGTCCCATTCCTCGGAACATTCAGTACTTC.

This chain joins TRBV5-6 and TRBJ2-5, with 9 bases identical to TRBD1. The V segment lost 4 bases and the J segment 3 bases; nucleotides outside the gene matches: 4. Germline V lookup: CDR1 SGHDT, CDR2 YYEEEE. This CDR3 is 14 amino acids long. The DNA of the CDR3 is TGTGCCAGCAGCGTACAGGGGGCGAAAGAGACCCAGTACTTC. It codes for CASSVQGAKETQYF.